The clone carrying this T cell receptor (beta chain) turned up a few times. The CDR3 length is 15 residues. CDR1 is MGHDK and CDR2 is SYGVNS in the germline V gene. The V segment lost 4 bases and the J segment 7 bases; nucleotides outside the gene matches: 4. The sample comes from a study of blood T cell repertoires in COVID-19. Sequencing was performed with immunoSEQ multiplex PCR; in TCRdb, only in-frame clones are kept and a portion is missing. The sample shows 150,000 to 200,000 clones, more than 80% of them seen only once. The gene calls are TRBV25-1 and TRBJ1-6; 10 bases align to TRBD1. The specimen sequenced was peripheral blood. The clonotype originates from a human donor in a cohort sampled during active COVID-19. CDR3 bases: TGTGCCAGCAGTGGGCCGGGACAGGGGAATTCACCCCTCCACTTT. Its protein is CASSGPGQGNSPLHF. Drawing the rest from reference TRBV25-1 and TRBJ1-6, the complete variable domain is EADIYQTPRYLVIGTGKKITLECSQTMGHDKMYWYQQDPGMELHLIHYSYGVNSTEKGDLSSESTVSRIRTEHFPLTLESARPSHTSQYLCASSGPGQGNSPLHFGNGTRLTVT.